This T cell receptor beta chain was recovered during a study of PD-1 blockade in classical Hodgkin lymphoma. Looking at the study overall: Intravenous infusions of nivolumab 3 mg/kg reached patients every 2 weeks. Whole-study findings and limits: Newly diagnosed patients were said to have less baseline TCR diversity than healthy donors did. Patients who initiated nivolumab within 1 year of ASCT were excluded. For complete responders, baseline diversity was comparable to that of newly diagnosed patients.

Noted time point: cycle 4 day 1 (C4D1), after around six weeks of nivolumab. Brentuximab vedotin exposure varied among the patients, all of whom had relapsed after autologous stem cell transplantation. Germline lookup yields CDR1 KGHSH and CDR2 LQKENI. The CDR3 consists of 12 residues. Trimming removed 8 bases from V and 7 bases from J, with 11 bases in between. Sequencing used immunoSEQ multiplex PCR; TCRdb keeps in-frame clones, though not all of them. The table lists around 60,000 clones, over 85% of them singletons, with 6.5% to 9.5% in the top ten. Note on this clone: The antigen is unknown.

The chain combines TRBV18 with TRBJ2-2; no definite D call. Sequenced material: peripheral blood mononuclear cells (PBMCs), taken before the fourth cycle of nivolumab. This TCR came from a human donor with classical Hodgkin lymphoma. CDR3 DNA sequence: TGTGCCAGCACTGACTCGTACGGGGAGCTGTTTTTT. This codes for CASTDSYGELFF.